This TCR beta chain was captured by sequencing in a study of CD8 T cells in ankylosing spondylitis. Findings of the study overall: About 8 highly homologous variants made up a TCR beta motif that seemed to typify ankylosing spondylitis blood. Earlier reports found some motif variants in synovial fluid and blood in reactive arthritis.

A single record per CDR3 protein comes from TCRdb applying MiXCR to the 5' RACE reads. The data show 240,000 or so distinct CDR3 sequences, with around a tenth seen just once and around 7% held by the top ten. This CDR3 is 15 amino acids long. The germline gives CDR1 SEHNR, CDR2 FQNEAQ (reference sequence). V was trimmed by 2 bases and J by 6 bases, leaving 15 bases between them. This clonotype was seen at least ten times. Its antigen is as yet unknown. This TCR came from a male donor with ankylosing spondylitis or in good health (not recorded which). This chain uses TRBV7-9 with TRBJ2-3; D call uncertain. Material for sequencing was blood, either unsorted or a sorted T cell fraction (not recorded which). CDR3: CASSLLMTTEDTQYF. The DNA for the CDR3 is TGTGCCAGCAGCTTACTCATGACGACTGAGGATACGCAGTATTTT.